The clone carrying this TCR beta chain was observed a handful of times. Its antigen is as yet unknown. The sample is drawn from a study of cytomegalovirus exposure and HLA in healthy donors. Whole-study results and caveats: Researchers counted around 180 TCR beta chains as cytomegalovirus-associated. According to an earlier analysis, most TCR beta V segments yielded productive rearrangements about 87% or about 30% of the time.

These donors, healthy bone marrow donors, were studied. PCR was performed using 60 Vbeta and 13 Jbeta primers. Assay: immunoSEQ multiplex PCR; the TCRdb copy retains only in-frame clones and omits some. The data hold approximately 150,000 clones, with approximately 82% observed a single time. The junction had 3 bases not matched to a gene; V was cut back by 4 bases and J by 3 bases. Germline CDR1 MNHEY, CDR2 SVGAGI. The CDR3 has 13 residues. Sequences were obtained from PBMCs. The V and J genes are TRBV6-5 and TRBJ2-7; the match to TRBD1 covers 7 bases. The source of this sequence is a male donor in good health and CMV-seronegative. The CDR3 loop reads CASSSGQNYEQYF. CDR3 DNA: TGTGCCAGCAGTTCGGGACAGAACTACGAGCAGTACTTC.